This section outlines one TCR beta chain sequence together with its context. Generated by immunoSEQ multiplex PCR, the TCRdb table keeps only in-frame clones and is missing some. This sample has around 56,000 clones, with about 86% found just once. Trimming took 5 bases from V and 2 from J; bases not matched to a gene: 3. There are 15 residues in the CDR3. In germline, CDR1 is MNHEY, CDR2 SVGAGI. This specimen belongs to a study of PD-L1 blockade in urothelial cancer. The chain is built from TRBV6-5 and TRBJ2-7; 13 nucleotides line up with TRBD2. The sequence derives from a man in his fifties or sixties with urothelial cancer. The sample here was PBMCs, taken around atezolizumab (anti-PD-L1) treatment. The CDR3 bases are TGTGCCAGCAGTATACTAGCGGGAGGGGCCTACGAGCAGTACTTC. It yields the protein CASSILAGGAYEQYF.